Each of the 8 T cell receptor beta chains below was sequenced from the same sample in a study of blood T cell repertoires in COVID-19 (dated by TCRdb to 2018 to 2020). The library came from the immunoSEQ multiplex PCR assay. This is the immuneACCESS table as TCRdb keeps it, with only in-frame sequences that have V and J called. A part of the clones is gone; compared with another copy, unresolved V genes explain less than half, and the rest is unexplained. The sample profile shows over 250,000 clones; 85% to 90% of them were found once. In total, the top ten clones hold 1.5% of the sample. Input material: peripheral blood. These receptors were collected from a middle-aged woman who had recovered from COVID-19.

This chain uses TRBV10-2 with TRBJ2-5, with D perhaps matching TRBD1 (6 bases). The ends were cut back, 2 bases at V and 2 bases at J, with 12 bases in the middle. CDR1 and CDR2 (germline): WSHSY, SAAADI. This CDR3 comprises 15 residues. CDR3 amino acids: CASSEAGTPQETQYF. DNA for the CDR3: TGCGCCAGCAGTGAGGCCGGGACACCTCAAGAGACCCAGTACTTC.

V usage is TRBV7-2 and J usage is TRBJ2-5; no definite D call. The CDR3 is made up of 14 amino acids. CDR1 SGHTA and CDR2 FQGNSA come from the germline V gene. V lost 4 bases and J 7 bases, leaving 16 bases between the germline ends. CDR3 bases: TGTGCCAGCAGCTCAATGGCCCTCGGCGGGACCCAGTACTTC. Translating it yields CASSSMALGGTQYF.

The chain uses TRBV5-8 and TRBJ1-5; the D is unclear. The CDR3 contains 15 residues. Trimming shortened V by 4 bases and J by 2 bases, and 13 bases separated the two germline ends. The germline V gene has CDR1 SGHTS and CDR2 YDEGEE. The CDR3 region is CASSPPGVGNQPQHF. The CDR3 region has the DNA TGTGCCAGCAGCCCTCCAGGTGTGGGCAATCAGCCCCAGCATTTT.

The rearrangement links TRBV15 to TRBJ1-2; 8 bases map to TRBD1. J was trimmed by 4 bases and V by 0 bases; bases with no gene match: 1. This CDR3 has 14 residues. Germline CDR1 LNHNV, CDR2 YYDKDF (reference sequence). CDR3 DNA: TGTGCCACCAGCAGAGAGGACAGGGTCTATGGCTACACCTTC. Protein: CATSREDRVYGYTF.

The J gene is TRBJ1-2, the V gene TRBV18, with 7 nucleotides matching TRBD1. Losses at the gene ends were 3 bases for V and 1 base for J; bases not matched to a gene: 14. Per germline, CDR1 KGHSH and CDR2 LQKENI. The CDR3 totals 18 residues. The CDR3 DNA reads TGTGCCAGCTCACCCCGACAGGGCCCCATCCCCCGTAACTATGGCTACACCTTC. This gives the protein CASSPRQGPIPRNYGYTF.

This rearrangement joins TRBV5-6 to TRBJ1-2, with D hard to call. Per the germline V gene, CDR1 is SGHDT and CDR2 is YYEEEE. V was shortened by 3 bases and J by 5 bases, with 11 bases between the two germline ends. The CDR3 runs 13 residues. CDR3: CASSSVNGYGYTF. For the CDR3, the DNA is TGTGCCAGCAGCTCGGTCAATGGTTATGGCTACACCTTC. The whole variable domain, filled in from reference TRBV5-6 and TRBJ1-2, reads DAGVTQSPTHLIKTRGQQVTLRCSPKSGHDTVSWYQQALGQGPQFIFQYYEEEERQRGNFPDRFSGHQFPNYSSELNVNALLLGDSALYLCASSSVNGYGYTFGSGTRLTVV.

This clone was observed a single time. V and J are TRBV3-1 (or the pseudogene TRBV3-2) and TRBJ1-5; TRBD1 aligns across 7 bases. The V gene's germline CDR1 is LGHDT and CDR2 YNNKEL (reference sequence). The CDR3 spans 17 residues. The trim removed 1 base at V and 2 bases at J, leaving 8 bases unmatched. The CDR3 DNA follows: TGTGCCAGCAGCCAAGTAGAGGAGGGGGCGCGCAATCAGCCCCAGCATTTT. It specifies CASSQVEEGARNQPQHF.

The chain combines TRBV2 with TRBJ2-1; maybe TRBD2 (5 bases). The CDR3 length is 11 residues. The germline V gene encodes CDR1 SNHLY and CDR2 FYNNEI. V lost 9 bases and J lost 10, with 13 bases in between. The CDR3 DNA sequence: TGTGCCAGTTCTTTCCCGGGGGAGCAGTTCTTC. This translates into CASSFPGEQFF.